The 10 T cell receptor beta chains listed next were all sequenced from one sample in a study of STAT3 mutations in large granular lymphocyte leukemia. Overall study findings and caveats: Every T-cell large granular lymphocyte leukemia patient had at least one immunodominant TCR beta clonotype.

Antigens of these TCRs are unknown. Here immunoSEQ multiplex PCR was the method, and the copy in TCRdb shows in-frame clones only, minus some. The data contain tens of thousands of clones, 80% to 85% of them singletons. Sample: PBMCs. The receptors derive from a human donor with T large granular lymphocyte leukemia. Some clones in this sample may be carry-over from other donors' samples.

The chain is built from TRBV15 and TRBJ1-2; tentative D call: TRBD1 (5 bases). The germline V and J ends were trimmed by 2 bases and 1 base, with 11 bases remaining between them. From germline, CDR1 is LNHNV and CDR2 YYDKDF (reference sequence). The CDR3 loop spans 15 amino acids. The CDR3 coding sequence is TGTGCCACCAGCAGATTACCGACAGTTAACTATGGCTACACCTTC. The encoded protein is CATSRLPTVNYGYTF.

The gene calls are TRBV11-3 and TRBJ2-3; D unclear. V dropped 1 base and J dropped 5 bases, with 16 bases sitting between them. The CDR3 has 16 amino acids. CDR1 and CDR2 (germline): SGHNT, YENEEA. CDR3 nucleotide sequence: TGTGCCAGCAGCTTAGGTGGTAGTGGCGGCGGAGATACGCAGTATTTT. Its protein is CASSLGGSGGGDTQYF. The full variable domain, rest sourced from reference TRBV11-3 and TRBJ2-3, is EAGVVQSPRYKIIEKKQPVAFWCNPISGHNTLYWYLQNLGQGPELLIRYENEEAVDDSQLPKDRFSAERLKGVDSTLKIQPAELGDSAVYLCASSLGGSGGGDTQYFGPGTRLTVL.

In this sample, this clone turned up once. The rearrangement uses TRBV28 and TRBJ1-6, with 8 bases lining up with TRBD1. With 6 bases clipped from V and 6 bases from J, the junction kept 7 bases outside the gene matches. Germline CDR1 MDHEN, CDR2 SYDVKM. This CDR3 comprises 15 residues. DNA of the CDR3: TGTGCCAGCAGCCCTTCCGGACAGGGTAATTCACCCCTCCACTTT. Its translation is CASSPSGQGNSPLHF.

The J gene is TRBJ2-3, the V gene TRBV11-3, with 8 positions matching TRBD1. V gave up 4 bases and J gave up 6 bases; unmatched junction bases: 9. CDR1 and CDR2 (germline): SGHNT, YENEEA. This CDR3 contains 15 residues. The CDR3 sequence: CASSSTGAGYDTQYF. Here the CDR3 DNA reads TGTGCCAGCAGCTCGACAGGGGCTGGTTACGATACGCAGTATTTT. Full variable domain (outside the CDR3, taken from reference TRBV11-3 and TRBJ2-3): EAGVVQSPRYKIIEKKQPVAFWCNPISGHNTLYWYLQNLGQGPELLIRYENEEAVDDSQLPKDRFSAERLKGVDSTLKIQPAELGDSAVYLCASSSTGAGYDTQYFGPGTRLTVL.

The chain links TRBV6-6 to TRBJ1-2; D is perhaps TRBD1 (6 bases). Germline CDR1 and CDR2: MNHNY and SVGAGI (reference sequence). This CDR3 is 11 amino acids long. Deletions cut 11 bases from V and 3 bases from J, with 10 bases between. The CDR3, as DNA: TGTGCCGCAGAGGGGGACTATGGCTACACCTTC. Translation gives CAAEGDYGYTF.

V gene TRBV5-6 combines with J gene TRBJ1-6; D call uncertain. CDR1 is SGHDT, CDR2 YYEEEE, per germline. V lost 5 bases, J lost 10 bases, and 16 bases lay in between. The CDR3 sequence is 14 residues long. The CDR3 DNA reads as TGTGCCAGCAGGAGGTGGGAATTAACGTCACCCCTCCACTTT. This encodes CASRRWELTSPLHF.

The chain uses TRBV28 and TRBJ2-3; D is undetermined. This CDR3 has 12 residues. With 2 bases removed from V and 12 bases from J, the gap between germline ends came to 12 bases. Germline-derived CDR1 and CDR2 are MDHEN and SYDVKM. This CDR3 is CASSLPPSPQYF. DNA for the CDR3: TGTGCCAGCAGTTTACCTCCGTCTCCTCAGTATTTT.

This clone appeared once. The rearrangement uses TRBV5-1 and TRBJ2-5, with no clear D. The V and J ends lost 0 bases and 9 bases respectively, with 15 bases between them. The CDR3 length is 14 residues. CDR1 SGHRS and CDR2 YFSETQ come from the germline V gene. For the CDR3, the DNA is TGCGCCAGCAGCTTGGGACGGCCCACCGAGTCCCAGTACTTC. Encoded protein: CASSLGRPTESQYF.

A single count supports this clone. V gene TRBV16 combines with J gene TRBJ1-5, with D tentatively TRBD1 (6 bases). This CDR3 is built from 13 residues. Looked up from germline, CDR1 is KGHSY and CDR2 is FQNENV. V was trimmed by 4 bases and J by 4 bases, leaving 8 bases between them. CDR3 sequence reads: CASSLRGNQPQHF. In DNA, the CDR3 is TGTGCCAGCAGCCTCAGGGGAAATCAGCCCCAGCATTTT.

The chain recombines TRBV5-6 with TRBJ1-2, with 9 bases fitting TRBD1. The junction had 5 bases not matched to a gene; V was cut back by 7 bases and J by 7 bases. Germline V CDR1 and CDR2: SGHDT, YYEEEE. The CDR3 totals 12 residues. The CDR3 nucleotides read TGTGCCAGCCTGACAGGGGGAGGTGGCTACACCTTC. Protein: CASLTGGGGYTF.